Below are 19 T cell receptor beta chains sequenced from a single sample in a study of cytomegalovirus exposure and HLA in healthy donors. With 60 Vbeta and 13 Jbeta primers, the PCR was carried out. Libraries were prepared by immunoSEQ multiplex PCR; TCRdb keeps only in-frame clonotypes and omits some of them. The sample lists around 130,000 clones; around 84% were seen once. Sequences were obtained from PBMCs. Source of these receptors: a woman aged 18-29 years in good health and CMV-seropositive.

The gene calls are TRBV9 and TRBJ2-5; D not resolved. Near its end, the DNA agrees better with TRBJ2-7, so the J call may be wrong. The germline V gene has CDR1 SGDLS and CDR2 YYNGEE. CDR3 length equals 11 residues. The CDR3 region is CASSGNYEQYF. CDR3 coding DNA: TGTGCCAGCAGCGGGAACTACGAGCAGTACTTC.

The chain uses TRBV10-3 and TRBJ2-5; 8 bases align to TRBD2. Trimming at V came to 10 bases and at J to 4 bases, leaving 8 bases not matched to a gene. The CDR3 consists of 13 residues. The V gene's germline CDR1 is ENHRY and CDR2 SYGVKD. For the CDR3, the DNA is TGTGCCACCCTCCCTCGGGGGGGAGAGACCCAGTACTTC. It translates to CATLPRGGETQYF.

The chain links TRBV5-5 to TRBJ2-3; 8 nucleotides agree with TRBD1. CDR1 and CDR2 from the germline V gene are SGHKS and YYEKEE (reference sequence). J was trimmed by 4 bases and V by 3 bases; bases with no gene match: 10. The CDR3 contains 16 residues. CDR3 bases: TGTGCCAGCAGCTCGGCCGGACAGGGCAGGTCAGATACGCAGTATTTT. Its protein product is CASSSAGQGRSDTQYF. Full variable domain (remainder filled in from reference TRBV5-5 and TRBJ2-3): DAGVTQSPTHLIKTRGQQVTLRCSPISGHKSVSWYQQVLGQGPQFIFQYYEKEERGRGNFPDRFSARQFPNYSSELNVNALLLGDSALYLCASSSAGQGRSDTQYFGPGTRLTVL.

The V gene is TRBV7-6, the J gene TRBJ2-3; D might be TRBD1 (6 bases). V was shortened by 4 bases and J by 0 bases, with 14 bases between the two germline ends. Germline loops: CDR1 SGHVS, CDR2 FNYEAQ. This CDR3 is 16 amino acids long. The CDR3 coding sequence is TGTGCCAGCAGCTCGCCTACAGGGTCTAGCACAGATACGCAGTATTTT. Its protein is CASSSPTGSSTDTQYF.

This rearrangement joins TRBV4-1 to TRBJ1-1, with a possible D match to TRBD1 (6 bases). The germline V gene encodes CDR1 MGHRA and CDR2 YSYEKL. The CDR3 totals 14 residues. The germline V and J ends were trimmed by 6 bases and 0 bases, with 11 bases remaining between them. The CDR3 reads CASSSGTLNTEAFF. The CDR3 DNA sequence: TGCGCCAGCAGTTCCGGGACACTGAACACTGAAGCTTTCTTT.

This clone was detected a few times. The same CDR3 can be traced to other DNA sequences in this sample. The chain employs TRBV9 and TRBJ1-1; no firm D call. Germline V gene data show CDR1 as SGDLS and CDR2 as YYNGEE. Trimming removed 0 bases at V and 5 bases at J, with 11 bases between. The CDR3 extends over 14 amino acids. The CDR3 nucleotides read TGTGCCAGCAGCGTAGCTACGGGAGGAACTGAAGCTTTCTTT. Translated: CASSVATGGTEAFF. The variable domain in full, with the rest retrieved from reference TRBV9 and TRBJ1-1, is DSGVTQTPKHLITATGQRVTLRCSPRSGDLSVYWYQQSLDQGLQFLIQYYNGEERAKGNILERFSAQQFPDLHSELNLSSLELGDSALYFCASSVATGGTEAFFGQGTRLTVV.

This clone was detected only once. This chain uses TRBV10-2 with TRBJ2-7; D is uncertain. The CDR3 covers 11 residues. V was cut by 8 bases and J by 4 bases, with 9 bases left in between. Germline V CDR1 and CDR2: WSHSY, SAAADI. This CDR3 is CASSDYYEQYF. Written as DNA, the CDR3 is TGCGCCAGCTCAGATTATTACGAGCAGTACTTC.

This clone occurred a few times. The V gene is TRBV19, the J gene TRBJ2-7; D might be TRBD2 (5 bases). This CDR3 is built from 11 residues. Trimming stripped 5 bases from V and 3 bases from J, with 5 bases between. The V gene's germline CDR1 is LNHDA and CDR2 SQIVND (reference sequence). In DNA, the CDR3 is TGTGCCAGTAGTGGACTCTACGAGCAGTACTTC. Protein: CASSGLYEQYF.

This clone was counted a single time. The rearrangement uses TRBV19 and TRBJ2-3; 13 bases align to TRBD2. There are 17 residues in the CDR3. CDR1 and CDR2 (germline): LNHDA, SQIVND (reference sequence). Trimming cost V 3 bases and J 3 bases; bases outside gene matches: 6. CDR3 sequence: CASSMGTSGVVTDTQYF. The CDR3 region has the DNA TGTGCCAGTAGTATGGGGACTAGCGGGGTTGTAACAGATACGCAGTATTTT.

The rearrangement joins TRBV5-6 to TRBJ1-1; D is undetermined. Germline V gene lookup returns CDR1 SGHDT and CDR2 YYEEEE. This CDR3 region has 14 residues. Trimming shortened V by 3 bases and J by 5 bases, and 14 bases separated the two germline ends. CDR3 in DNA: TGTGCCAGCAGCTCGCCCCGGGTTGAGACTGAAGCTTTCTTT. This encodes CASSSPRVETEAFF.

The chain recombines TRBV5-3 with TRBJ1-1; TRBD1 matches 9 bases. TRBV5-3 carries the ORF label, with uncertain function. V shed 4 bases, J shed 1 base, and the junction held 20 bases outside the gene matches. CDR3 size: 20 residues. CDR3 sequence (DNA): TGTGCCAGAAGCATTGACCCCGACAGGGGGAAAATTTTTCGGAACACTGAAGCTTTCTTT. It codes for CARSIDPDRGKIFRNTEAFF.

The chain uses TRBV15 and TRBJ2-3; D may be TRBD2 (5 bases). The CDR3 covers 17 residues. Germline V lookup: CDR1 LNHNV, CDR2 YYDKDF (reference sequence). The V gene lost 3 bases and the J gene lost 2 bases, with 18 bases spanning the gap. CDR3 amino acids: CATSSKIKADHTDTQYF. DNA of the CDR3: TGTGCCACCAGCAGTAAAATCAAAGCGGATCACACAGATACGCAGTATTTT.

This clone was recorded only once. The CDR3 DNA reads as TGTGCCAGCAGTGAAACAGGGGGTGAGGAAAAACTGTTTTTT. This encodes CASSETGGEEKLFF. This chain uses TRBV6-1 with TRBJ1-4; 8 bases match TRBD1. After removal of 2 bases from V and 8 bases from J, the junction contained 4 bases not matched to a gene. The CDR3 sequence is 14 residues long. The germline V gene encodes CDR1 MNHNS and CDR2 SASEGT.

This clone has a single count. The chain combines TRBV15 with TRBJ2-7; the D gene is possibly TRBD2 (5 bases). V dropped 2 bases and J dropped 4 bases, with 9 bases sitting between them. The germline CDR1 and CDR2 sequences are LNHNV and YYDKDF (reference sequence). The CDR3 is 13 residues long. CDR3 DNA: TGTGCCACCAGCAGATCGGGGATTTACGAGCAGTACTTC. It codes for CATSRSGIYEQYF.

The V and J genes are TRBV11-2 and TRBJ2-7; no clear D. V was clipped by 0 bases and J by 1 base, with 7 bases between them. This CDR3 has 14 residues. CDR1 and CDR2 (germline): SGHAT, FQNNGV. CDR3 sequence: CASSLDRMSYEQYF. Written as DNA, the CDR3 is TGTGCCAGCAGCTTAGACAGGATGTCCTACGAGCAGTACTTC.

The rearrangement uses TRBV19 and TRBJ1-3; D is unclear. Trimming removed 6 bases at V and 0 bases at J, with 15 bases between. The germline V gene encodes CDR1 LNHDA and CDR2 SQIVND (reference sequence). This CDR3 region has 16 residues. The CDR3 region has the DNA TGTGCCAGTAGAAGGCATGAGGCCAGCTCTGGAAACACCATATATTTT. This codes for CASRRHEASSGNTIYF.

V gene TRBV11-3 combines with J gene TRBJ2-1, with 7 bases aligning to TRBD2. The CDR3 is 16 amino acids. Germline CDR1 reads SGHNT; CDR2 reads YENEEA. The J segment lost 6 bases and the V segment lost 1 base, leaving 9 bases of the junction unmatched. The CDR3 spells CASSLVGGGPINEQFF. CDR3 in DNA: TGTGCCAGCAGCTTAGTCGGCGGGGGTCCTATCAATGAGCAGTTCTTC.

The chain couples TRBV19 to TRBJ1-1; 7 bases are shared with TRBD1. Germline CDR1 LNHDA, CDR2 SQIVND (reference sequence). V shed 3 bases, J shed 8 bases, and the junction held 6 bases outside the gene matches. The CDR3 loop spans 13 amino acids. The CDR3 spells CASSINGQAEAFF. Written as DNA, the CDR3 is TGTGCCAGTAGTATCAACGGACAGGCGGAAGCTTTCTTT. The whole variable domain, filled in from reference TRBV19 and TRBJ1-1, reads DGGITQSPKYLFRKEGQNVTLSCEQNLNHDAMYWYRQDPGQGLRLIYYSQIVNDFQKGDIAEGYSVSREKKESFPLTVTSAQKNPTAFYLCASSINGQAEAFFGQGTRLTVV.

The chain carries TRBV2 and TRBJ1-4; D is unclear. CDR1 is SNHLY and CDR2 is FYNNEI in the germline V gene. V lost 7 bases to trimming and J lost 5 bases, with 17 bases between them. The CDR3 loop spans 15 amino acids. CDR3 in DNA: TGTGCCAGCACCATCACTCGGACGGGGAATGAAAAACTGTTTTTT. Protein: CASTITRTGNEKLFF.